This TCR beta chain was sequenced in a study of Ad26.COV2.S vaccination and SARS-CoV-2 variants. Across the whole study: Doses of Ad26.COV2.S were injected into muscle once or twice, 56 days apart.

Treatment noted: roughly 20 received Ad26.COV2.S at low or high dose, single or two shots; several received placebo; per-sample allocation not given. Samples analyzed were those drawn on day 63 after the first vaccine or placebo injection. Immunization relied on an Ad26 vector, which expressed Wuhan-strain SARS-CoV-2 spike. Produced via immunoSEQ multiplex PCR; TCRdb's table is partial and in-frame only. The data contain under 550,000 clones, approximately 92% of them seen just once; the ten biggest clones take up 9.5% to 15%. The CDR3 contains 11 residues. Deletions cut 3 bases from V and 8 bases from J, with 8 bases between. Germline V CDR1 and CDR2: DFQATT, SNEGSKA (reference sequence).

The chain uses TRBV20-1 and TRBJ2-1; weak D call: TRBD2 (5 bases). This sample comprised peripheral blood, obtained in a trial of Ad26.COV2.S vaccine versus placebo. The receptor was derived from a person aged 18-60 years who received the Ad26.COV2.S COVID-19 vaccine or a placebo. CDR3 sequence (DNA): TGCAGTGCTAGGAGGGCGGATGAGCAGTTCTTC. Amino acids: CSARRADEQFF.